This passage covers 2 T cell receptor beta chains from one sample sequenced in a study of shared clonotypes between healthy human individuals. Produced via immunoSEQ multiplex PCR; TCRdb's table is partial and in-frame only. The repertoire includes 2,500,000 or so clones, 85% to 95% of them detected once, and 0.37% sits in the top ten. The sequenced sample consisted of naive CD4+ T cells from PBMCs. As for subset: CD45RA+ positively selected. All receptors derive from a man between 18 and 29 years old in good health. Some clones in this sample may be carry-over from other donors' samples.

Note on this clone: Within the sample, other DNA sequences also encode this same CDR3. The chain is built from TRBV28 and TRBJ1-5; no firm D call. V shed 3 bases and J shed 7 bases, with 7 bases lying between them. CDR1 and CDR2 from the germline V gene are MDHEN and SYDVKM. The CDR3 spans 12 residues. The CDR3 nucleotides read TGTGCCAGCAGTTTGGTGGGCCAGCCCCAGCATTTT. This encodes CASSLVGQPQHF.

This chain links TRBV18 with TRBJ1-1, with 7 bases matching TRBD1. The CDR3 has 15 residues. The germline V gene has CDR1 KGHSH and CDR2 LQKENI. V gave up 5 bases and J gave up 3 bases; unmatched junction bases: 9. The CDR3 spells CASSEMGQFHTEAFF. The DNA for the CDR3 is TGTGCCAGCTCAGAGATGGGACAGTTTCACACTGAAGCTTTCTTT.